This T cell receptor (beta chain) is drawn from a study of blood T cell repertoires in COVID-19. Study context: The study drew acute and convalescent COVID-19 samples from the United States, Italy and Spain. T cells, B-cell-depleted T cells, or PBMCs supplied cDNA or gDNA.

Original analysis: Nucleated cell counts were estimated from reference gene primer amplification. Clones were sequenced by immunoSEQ multiplex PCR, and TCRdb holds only the in-frame ones, with some missing. Clonal size and the V and J genes are those of that table, whereas D and trimming came from the DNA. The sample includes roughly 260,000 clones, around 90% of them seen just once. The CDR3 is 14 residues long. The germline V and J ends were trimmed by 6 bases and 6 bases, with 17 bases remaining between them. Germline V gives CDR1 LGHNA, CDR2 YSLEER. What was sequenced was peripheral blood. The TCR was taken from a woman between 50 and 59 years old who had recovered from COVID-19. The gene calls are TRBV4-3 and TRBJ1-2; D may be TRBD1 (6 bases). DNA for the CDR3: TGCGCCAGCAGTTCCAGGGGCCTATTGGATGGCTACACCTTC. Its protein is CASSSRGLLDGYTF.